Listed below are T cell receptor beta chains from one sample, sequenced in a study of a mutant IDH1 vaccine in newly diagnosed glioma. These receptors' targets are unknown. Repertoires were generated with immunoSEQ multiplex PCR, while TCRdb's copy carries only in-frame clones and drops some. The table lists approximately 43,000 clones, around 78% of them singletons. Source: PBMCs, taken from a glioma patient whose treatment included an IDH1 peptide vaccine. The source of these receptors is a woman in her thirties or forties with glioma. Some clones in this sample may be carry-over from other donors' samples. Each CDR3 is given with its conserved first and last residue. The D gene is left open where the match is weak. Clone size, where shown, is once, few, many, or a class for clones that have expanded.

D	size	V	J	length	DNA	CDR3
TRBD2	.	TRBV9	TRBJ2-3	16	TGTGCCAGCAGCGTAGTACCTAGCGGGAGCACAGATACGCAGTATTTT	CASSVVPSGSTDTQYF
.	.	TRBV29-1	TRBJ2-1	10	TGCAGCGTTGCAGGGAATGAGCAGTTCTTC	CSVAGNEQFF
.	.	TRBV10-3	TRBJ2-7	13	TGTGCCATCAGTGAGTCGAGTCCCTACGAGCAGTACTTC	CAISESSPYEQYF
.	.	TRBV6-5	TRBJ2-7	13	TGTGCCGTAAGGTCACAGGACACCTACGAGCAGTACTTC	CAVRSQDTYEQYF
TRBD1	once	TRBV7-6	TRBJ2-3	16	TGTGCCAGCAGTCCCGGGACAGAGATTAGCACAGATACGCAGTATTTT	CASSPGTEISTDTQYF
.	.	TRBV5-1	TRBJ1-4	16	TGCGCCAGCAGCTTAAGAGGGCAGGGGCTGGGTGAAAAACTGTTTTTT	CASSLRGQGLGEKLFF
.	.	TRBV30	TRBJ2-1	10	TGTGCCTGGAGTGTACGTGAGCAGTTCTTC	CAWSVREQFF
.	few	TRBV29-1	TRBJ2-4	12	TGCAGCGTTGAAGCAGGGCAGGGGATTCAGTACTTC	CSVEAGQGIQYF
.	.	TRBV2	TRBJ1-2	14	TGTGCCAGCAGTGAAGCGTGGCAGGGGTATGGCTACACCTTC	CASSEAWQGYGYTF
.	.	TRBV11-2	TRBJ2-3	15	TGTGCCAGCAGCTTAGGAGCCGGGCCGCAAGATACGCAGTATTTT	CASSLGAGPQDTQYF
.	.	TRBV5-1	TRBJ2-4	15	TGCGCCAGCAGCTTGGAGGGGCAGGGGTTTGACATTCAGTACTTC	CASSLEGQGFDIQYF
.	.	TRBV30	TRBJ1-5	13	TGTGCCTGGATGCCTCAGGGCAATCAGCCCCAGCATTTT	CAWMPQGNQPQHF
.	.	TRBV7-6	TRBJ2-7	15	TGTGCCAGCAGCTTAGAGGGGCAGGGTTCCTACGAGCAGTACTTC	CASSLEGQGSYEQYF
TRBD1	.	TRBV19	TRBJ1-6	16	TGTGCCAGTAGTCTCTCCGGGACAGGTCTGAATTCACCCCTCCACTTT	CASSLSGTGLNSPLHF
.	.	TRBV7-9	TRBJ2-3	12	TGTGCCAGCAGATACCAAACGGATACGCAGTATTTT	CASRYQTDTQYF
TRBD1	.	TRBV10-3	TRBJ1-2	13	TGTGCCATTCGGGGGACAGGGGCCTATGGCTACACCTTC	CAIRGTGAYGYTF
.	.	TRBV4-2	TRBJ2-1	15	TGTGCCAGCAGCCAAGATCACGGCTTACCGAATGAGCAGTTCTTC	CASSQDHGLPNEQFF
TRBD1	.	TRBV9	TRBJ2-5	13	TGTGCCAGCAGCCAGAGGGGGCCGGGGACCCAGTACTTC	CASSQRGPGTQYF
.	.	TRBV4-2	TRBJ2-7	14	TGTGCCAGCAGCCAAGATATGGAGACTAGCGAGCAGTACTTC	CASSQDMETSEQYF
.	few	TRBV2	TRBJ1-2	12	TGTGCCAGCATTGCCCTCGGCTATGGCTACACCTTC	CASIALGYGYTF
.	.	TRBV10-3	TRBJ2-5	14	TGTGCCATCAATCCAGGTCCAGGGGAAGAGACCCAGTACTTC	CAINPGPGEETQYF
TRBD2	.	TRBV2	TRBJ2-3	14	TGTGCCAGCAACGGAGCGGGGGGGGGAGATACGCAGTATTTT	CASNGAGGGDTQYF
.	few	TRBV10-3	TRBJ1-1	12	TGTGCCAGCGCCCCAGATGACACTGAAGCTTTCTTT	CASAPDDTEAFF
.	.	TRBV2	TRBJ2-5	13	TGTGCCAGCAGTGCGCGGATCCAAGAGACCCAGTACTTC	CASSARIQETQYF
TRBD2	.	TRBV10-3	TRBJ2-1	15	TGTGCCATCCGGGCGCCTAGCGGGAGGGGCAATGAGCAGTTCTTC	CAIRAPSGRGNEQFF
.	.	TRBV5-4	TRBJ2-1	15	TGTGCCAGCAGCGGCATACGCGGATCGGACAATGAGCAGTTCTTC	CASSGIRGSDNEQFF
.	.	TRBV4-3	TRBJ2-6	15	TGCGCCAGCAGCCAGAACCCGACTGGGGCCAACGTCCTGACTTTC	CASSQNPTGANVLTF
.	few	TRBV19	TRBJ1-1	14	TGTGCCAGTAGCATCAGACTCTCCGCCGGTGAAGCTTTCTTT	CASSIRLSAGEAFF
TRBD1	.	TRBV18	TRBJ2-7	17	TGTGCCAGCTCACCAGGGACAGGGGGCGGCCGACTATACGAGCAGTACTTC	CASSPGTGGGRLYEQYF
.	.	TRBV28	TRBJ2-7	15	TGTGCCAGCAGGGAGCAGGGTGAAAGAGCCTACGAGCAGTACTTC	CASREQGERAYEQYF
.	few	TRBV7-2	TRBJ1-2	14	TGTGCCAGCAGCCCTACCGGAGGGCCCTATGGCTACACCTTC	CASSPTGGPYGYTF
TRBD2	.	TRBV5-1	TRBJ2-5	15	TGCGCCAGCAGCTTGACCGGGGGGGCAGGGGAGACCCAGTACTTC	CASSLTGGAGETQYF
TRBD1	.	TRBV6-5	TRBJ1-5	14	TGTGCCAGCAGTTACAGGACAGGGATTCAGCCCCAGCATTTT	CASSYRTGIQPQHF
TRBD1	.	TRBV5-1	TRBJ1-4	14	TGCGCCAGCAGACCGGACAGGGTGTATGAAAAACTGTTTTTT	CASRPDRVYEKLFF
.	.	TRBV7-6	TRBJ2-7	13	TGTGCCAGCAGCCCCCTCACCGGCTACGAGCAGTACTTC	CASSPLTGYEQYF
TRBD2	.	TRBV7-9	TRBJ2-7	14	TGTGCCAGCAGTTCTACTAGCGCGCTCTACGAGCAGTACTTC	CASSSTSALYEQYF
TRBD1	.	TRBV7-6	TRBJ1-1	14	TGTGCCAGCAGCAACCCGGACAGGGTTGATAAGGCTTTCTTT	CASSNPDRVDKAFF
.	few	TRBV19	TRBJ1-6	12	TGTGCCAGTAACATCGAAGAAGGACCCCTCCACTTT	CASNIEEGPLHF
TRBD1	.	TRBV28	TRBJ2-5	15	TGTGCCAGCAGCCGGATACGACAGGGTCAAGAGACCCAGTACTTC	CASSRIRQGQETQYF
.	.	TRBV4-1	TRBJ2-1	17	TGCGCCAGCAGCCAAGAGCACCAGCCAAGCTCCTACAATGAGCAGTTCTTC	CASSQEHQPSSYNEQFF
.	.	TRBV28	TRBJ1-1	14	TGTGCCAGCACTGGAGGGAGGTTGAACACTGAAGCTTTCTTT	CASTGGRLNTEAFF
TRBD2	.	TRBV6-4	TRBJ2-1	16	TGTGCCAGCAGTGAAGGGCTAGCGGGAGGGCCTGCTGAGCAGTTCTTC	CASSEGLAGGPAEQFF
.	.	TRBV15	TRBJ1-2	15	TGTGCCACCAGCAGTCGTAGCCAGGGAGATTATGGCTACACCTTC	CATSSRSQGDYGYTF
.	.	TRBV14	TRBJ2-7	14	TGTGCCAGCAGCCAAGTTCGGGGTCCCTACGAGCAGTACTTC	CASSQVRGPYEQYF
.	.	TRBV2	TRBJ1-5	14	TGTGCCAGCAGTGGGGACGGTTCGAATCAGCCCCAGCATTTT	CASSGDGSNQPQHF
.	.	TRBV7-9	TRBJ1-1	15	TGTGCCAGCAGCTTAGAGGTAACGGTAGCCACTGAAGCTTTCTTT	CASSLEVTVATEAFF
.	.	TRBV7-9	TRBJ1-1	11	TGTGCCAGCAGCCCCGACGGTGAAGCTTTCTTT	CASSPDGEAFF
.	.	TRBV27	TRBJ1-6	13	TGTGCCAGCAGTAAGTTCAAAAATTCACCCCTCCACTTT	CASSKFKNSPLHF
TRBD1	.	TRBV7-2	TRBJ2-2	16	TGTGCCAGCAGCCCGAGGCCGGGACAGGTGCACGGGGAGCTGTTTTTT	CASSPRPGQVHGELFF
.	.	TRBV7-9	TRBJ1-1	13	TGTGCCAGCAGCTTAGGTTCGAACACTGAAGCTTTCTTT	CASSLGSNTEAFF
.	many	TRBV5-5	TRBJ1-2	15	TGTGCCAGCAGCTTAGCCCGGACGGTCGGCAGTGGCTACACCTTC	CASSLARTVGSGYTF
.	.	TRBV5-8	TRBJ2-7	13	TGTGCCAGCAGCTTAAAGGGGGAGGGCGAGCAGTACTTC	CASSLKGEGEQYF
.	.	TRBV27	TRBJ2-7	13	TGTGCCAGCAGTCCCCGACAGGTTCACGAGCAGTACTTC	CASSPRQVHEQYF
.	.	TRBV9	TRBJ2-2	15	TGTGCCAGCAGCGCCGCGGCGGGTAACACCGGGGAGCTGTTTTTT	CASSAAAGNTGELFF
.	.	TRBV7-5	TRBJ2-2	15	TGTGCCAGAAGCTTAGTTAGACAGGCCCACGGGGAGCTGTTTTTT	CARSLVRQAHGELFF
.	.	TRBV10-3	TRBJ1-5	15	TGTGCCATCAGTGAGACCCAACGGCAGGGCCAGCCCCAGCATTTT	CAISETQRQGQPQHF
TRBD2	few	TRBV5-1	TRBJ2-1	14	TGCGCCAGCCAACTAGCGGGAGGGCCGTATGAGCAGTTCTTC	CASQLAGGPYEQFF
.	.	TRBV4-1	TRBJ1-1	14	TGCGCCAGCAGCCGGGTGACAGAGAACACTGAAGCTTTCTTT	CASSRVTENTEAFF